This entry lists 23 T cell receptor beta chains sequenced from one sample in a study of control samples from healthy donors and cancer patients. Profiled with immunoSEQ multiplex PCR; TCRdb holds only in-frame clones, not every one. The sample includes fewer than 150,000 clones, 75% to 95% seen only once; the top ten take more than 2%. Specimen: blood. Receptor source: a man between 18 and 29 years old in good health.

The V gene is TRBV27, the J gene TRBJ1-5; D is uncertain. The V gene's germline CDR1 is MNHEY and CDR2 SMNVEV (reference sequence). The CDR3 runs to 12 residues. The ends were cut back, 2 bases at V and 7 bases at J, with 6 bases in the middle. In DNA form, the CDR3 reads TGTGCCAGCAGTTTAATAGGCCAGCCCCAGCATTTT. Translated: CASSLIGQPQHF.

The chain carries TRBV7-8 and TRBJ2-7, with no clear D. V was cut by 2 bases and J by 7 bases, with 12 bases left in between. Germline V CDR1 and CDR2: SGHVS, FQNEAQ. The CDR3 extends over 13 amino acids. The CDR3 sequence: CASSLRRTEEQYV. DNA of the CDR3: TGTGCCAGCAGCTTAAGACGGACCGAAGAGCAGTACGTC.

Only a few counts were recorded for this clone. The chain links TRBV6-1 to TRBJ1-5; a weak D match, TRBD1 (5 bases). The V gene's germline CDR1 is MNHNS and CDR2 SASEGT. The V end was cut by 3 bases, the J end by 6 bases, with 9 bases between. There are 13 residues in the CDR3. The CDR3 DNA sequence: TGTGCCAGCAGTGAGGGGGGGGTTCAGCCCCAGCATTTT. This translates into CASSEGGVQPQHF.

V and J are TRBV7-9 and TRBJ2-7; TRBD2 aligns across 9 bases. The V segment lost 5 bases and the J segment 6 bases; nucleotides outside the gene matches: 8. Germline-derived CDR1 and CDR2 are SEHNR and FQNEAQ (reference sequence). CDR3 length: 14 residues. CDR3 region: CASSPGRTSVEQYF. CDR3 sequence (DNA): TGTGCCAGCAGCCCTGGTCGGACTAGCGTCGAGCAGTACTTC. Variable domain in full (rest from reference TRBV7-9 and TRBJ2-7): DTGVSQNPRHKITKRGQNVTFRCDPISEHNRLYWYRQTLGQGPEFLTYFQNEAQLEKSRLLSDRFSAERPKGSFSTLEIQRTEQGDSAMYLCASSPGRTSVEQYFGPGTRLTVT.

The CDR3: CASRRSNNYGYTF. The CDR3 coding sequence is TGTGCCAGCAGACGGTCTAATAACTATGGCTACACCTTC. The chain uses TRBV27 and TRBJ1-2; D uncertain. Germline V CDR1 and CDR2: MNHEY, SMNVEV (reference sequence). V gave up 6 bases and J gave up 1 base, with 9 bases separating them. This CDR3 has 13 amino acids.

CDR3 in amino acids: CASSTYDRVVDIQYF. In DNA form, the CDR3 reads TGTGCCAGCAGCACATACGACAGGGTTGTTGACATTCAGTACTTC. The V and J genes are TRBV11-2 and TRBJ2-4; 7 bases line up with TRBD1. The germline V gene has CDR1 SGHAT and CDR2 FQNNGV. CDR3 length equals 15 residues. Trimming at V came to 5 bases and at J to 8 bases, leaving 12 bases not matched to a gene.

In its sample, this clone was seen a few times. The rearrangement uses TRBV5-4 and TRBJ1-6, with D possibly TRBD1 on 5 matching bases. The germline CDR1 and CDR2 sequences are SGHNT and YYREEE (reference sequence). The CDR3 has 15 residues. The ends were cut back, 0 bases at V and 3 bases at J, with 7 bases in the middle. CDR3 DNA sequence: TGTGCCAGCAGCTTGGGGGGGAACTATAATTCACCCCTCCACTTT. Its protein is CASSLGGNYNSPLHF.

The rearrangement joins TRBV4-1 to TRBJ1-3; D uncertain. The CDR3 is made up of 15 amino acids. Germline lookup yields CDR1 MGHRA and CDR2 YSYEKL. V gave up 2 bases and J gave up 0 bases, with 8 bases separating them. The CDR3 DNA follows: TGCGCCAGCAGCCAATTAGGATTCTCTGGAAACACCATATATTTT. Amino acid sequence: CASSQLGFSGNTIYF.

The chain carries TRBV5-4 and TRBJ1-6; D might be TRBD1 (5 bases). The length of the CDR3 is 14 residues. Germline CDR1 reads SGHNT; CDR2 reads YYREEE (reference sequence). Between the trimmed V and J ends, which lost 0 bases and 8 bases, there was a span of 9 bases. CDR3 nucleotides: TGTGCCAGCAGCTTGGGCAGGGTAGATTCACCCCTCCACTTT. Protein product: CASSLGRVDSPLHF.

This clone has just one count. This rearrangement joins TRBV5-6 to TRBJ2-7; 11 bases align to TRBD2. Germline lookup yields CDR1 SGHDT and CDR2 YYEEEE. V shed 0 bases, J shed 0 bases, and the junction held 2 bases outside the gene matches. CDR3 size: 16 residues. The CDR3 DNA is TGTGCCAGCAGCTTGGCTAGCGGGAGGTCCTCCTACGAGCAGTACGTC. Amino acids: CASSLASGRSSYEQYV.

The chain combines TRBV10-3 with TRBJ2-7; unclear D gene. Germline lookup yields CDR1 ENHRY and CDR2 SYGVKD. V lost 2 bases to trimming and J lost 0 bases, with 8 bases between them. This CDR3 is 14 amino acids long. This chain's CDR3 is CAISEGHLSYEQYF. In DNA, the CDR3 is TGTGCCATCAGTGAGGGTCACCTCTCCTACGAGCAGTACTTC.

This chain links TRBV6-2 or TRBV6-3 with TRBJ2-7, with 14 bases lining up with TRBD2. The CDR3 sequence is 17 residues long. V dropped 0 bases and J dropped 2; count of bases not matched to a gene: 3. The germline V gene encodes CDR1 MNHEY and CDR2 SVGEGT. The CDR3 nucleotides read TGTGCCAGCAGTTACTCGGGACTAGCGGGAGTTACCTACGAGCAGTACGTC. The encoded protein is CASSYSGLAGVTYEQYV.

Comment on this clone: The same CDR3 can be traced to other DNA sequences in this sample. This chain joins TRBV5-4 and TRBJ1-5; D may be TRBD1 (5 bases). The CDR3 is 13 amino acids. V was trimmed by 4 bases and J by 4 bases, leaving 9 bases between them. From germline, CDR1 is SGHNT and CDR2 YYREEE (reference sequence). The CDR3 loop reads CASSRDRNQPQHF. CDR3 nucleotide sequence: TGTGCCAGCAGCCGAGACAGAAATCAGCCCCAGCATTTT.

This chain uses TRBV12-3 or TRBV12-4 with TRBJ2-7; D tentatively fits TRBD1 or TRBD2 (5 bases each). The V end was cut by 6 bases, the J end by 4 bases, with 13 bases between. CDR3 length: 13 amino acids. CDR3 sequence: CASSRGSVYEQYF. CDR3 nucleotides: TGTGCCAGCAGCCGGGGCTCTGTGTACGAGCAGTACTTC.

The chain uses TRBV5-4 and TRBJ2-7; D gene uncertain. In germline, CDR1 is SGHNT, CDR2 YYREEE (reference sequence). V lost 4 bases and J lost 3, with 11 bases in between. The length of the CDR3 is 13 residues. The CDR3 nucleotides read TGTGCCAGCAGCCCGGAGACGGACTACGAGCAGTACTTC. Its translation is CASSPETDYEQYF.

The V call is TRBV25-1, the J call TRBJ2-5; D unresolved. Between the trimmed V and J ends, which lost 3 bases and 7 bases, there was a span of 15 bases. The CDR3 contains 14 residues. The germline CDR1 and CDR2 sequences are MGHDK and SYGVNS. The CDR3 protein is CASSDPEDERTQYF. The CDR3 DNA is TGTGCCAGCAGTGACCCCGAGGACGAGAGGACCCAGTACTTC.

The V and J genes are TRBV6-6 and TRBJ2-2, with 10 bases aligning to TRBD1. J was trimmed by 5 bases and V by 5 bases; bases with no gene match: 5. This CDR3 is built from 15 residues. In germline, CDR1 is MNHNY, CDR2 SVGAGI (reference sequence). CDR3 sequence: CASSRDRGSTGELFF. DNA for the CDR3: TGTGCCAGCAGTCGGGACAGGGGAAGTACCGGGGAGCTGTTTTTT.

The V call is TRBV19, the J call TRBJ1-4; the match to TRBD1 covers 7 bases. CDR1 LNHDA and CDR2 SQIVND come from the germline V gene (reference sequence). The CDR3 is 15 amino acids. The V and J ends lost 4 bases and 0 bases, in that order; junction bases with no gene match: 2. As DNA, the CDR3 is TGTGCCAGTAGTAGCGGACAGGCAACTAATGAAAAACTGTTTTTT. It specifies CASSSGQATNEKLFF.

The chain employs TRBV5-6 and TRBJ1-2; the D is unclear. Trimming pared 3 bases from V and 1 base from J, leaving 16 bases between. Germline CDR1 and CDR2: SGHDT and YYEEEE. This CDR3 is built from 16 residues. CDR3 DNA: TGTGCCAGCAGCTCTGGCCGGGCCGACGTTAACTATGGCTACACCTTC. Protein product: CASSSGRADVNYGYTF.

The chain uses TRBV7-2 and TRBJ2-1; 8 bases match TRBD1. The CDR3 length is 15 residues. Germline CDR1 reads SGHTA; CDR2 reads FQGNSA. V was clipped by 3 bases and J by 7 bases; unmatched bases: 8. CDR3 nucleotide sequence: TGTGCCAGCAGCTTCAGTGGGACAGGCCTAAATGAGCAGTTCTTC. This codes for CASSFSGTGLNEQFF.

Here the CDR3 reads CASSEEYANTIYF. The CDR3 DNA reads TGTGCCAGCAGTGAAGAGTACGCGAACACCATATATTTT. The rearrangement joins TRBV6-1 to TRBJ1-3; D not certain. Germline V gene lookup returns CDR1 MNHNS and CDR2 SASEGT. The CDR3 loop spans 13 amino acids. V lost 1 base to trimming and J lost 7 bases, with 8 bases between them.

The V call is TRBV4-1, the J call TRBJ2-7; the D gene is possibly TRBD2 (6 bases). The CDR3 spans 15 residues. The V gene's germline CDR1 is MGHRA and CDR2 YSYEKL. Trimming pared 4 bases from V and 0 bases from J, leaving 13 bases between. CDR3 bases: TGCGCCAGCAGCCCCATAGCGGATAGCTCCTACGAGCAGTACGTC. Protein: CASSPIADSSYEQYV.

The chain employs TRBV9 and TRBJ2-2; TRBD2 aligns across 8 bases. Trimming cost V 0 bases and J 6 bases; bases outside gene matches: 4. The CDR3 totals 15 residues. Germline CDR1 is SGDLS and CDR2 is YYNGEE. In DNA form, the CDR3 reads TGTGCCAGCAGCGTAGCGACTAGCGCGTCCGGGGAGCTGTTTTTT. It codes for CASSVATSASGELFF.